Listed below are T cell receptor beta chains from one sample, sequenced in a study of blood T cell repertoires in COVID-19. Generated by immunoSEQ multiplex PCR, the TCRdb table keeps only in-frame clones and is missing some. The table lists some 330,000 clones, around 92% of them singletons. The source material was peripheral blood. The receptors were sampled from a woman between 25 and 40 years old with COVID-19, enrolled during active disease. The CDR3 runs from the conserved cysteine through the conserved F or W. Fields, in order: V gene, J gene, clone size, D gene, CDR3 DNA, CDR3 protein. D genes are given only for firm matches. Not all rows give a size; the values are once, few, many and, for expanded clones, a class.

TRBV5-5	TRBJ2-1	.	TRBD2	TGTGCCAGCAGCCCACTAGCGGGCTCCTACAATGAGCAGTTCTTC	CASSPLAGSYNEQFF
TRBV12-3/TRBV12-4	TRBJ1-4	once	.	TGTGCCAGCAGCAGGGGAGCTAATGAAAAACTGTTTTTT	CASSRGANEKLFF
TRBV5-1	TRBJ2-1	few	.	TGCGCCAGCAGCCAGGCGCGGGCCCTCTACAATGAGCAGTTCTTC	CASSQARALYNEQFF
TRBV7-2	TRBJ2-3	.	TRBD1	TGTGCCAGCAGCTTAGCGGCAGGGGGCTTAGATACGCAGTATTTT	CASSLAAGGLDTQYF
TRBV18	TRBJ1-1	.	.	TGTGCCAGCTCACCACCAGGGGAGAACACTGAAGCTTTCTTT	CASSPPGENTEAFF
TRBV4-1	TRBJ2-5	few	TRBD2	TGCGCCAGCAGCCAGGGACTACTGGAGACCCAGTACTTC	CASSQGLLETQYF
TRBV6-5	TRBJ1-2	.	.	TGTGCCAGCAGCCCGGGGGGGAGCTATGGCTACACCTTC	CASSPGGSYGYTF
TRBV19	TRBJ1-6	once	.	TGTGCCAGTAAACAGGGATCAATCTCCTATAATTCACCCCTCCACTTT	CASKQGSISYNSPLHF
TRBV12-3/TRBV12-4	TRBJ1-2	.	.	TGTGCCAGCAGCTCAGGGTATGGCTACACCTTC	CASSSGYGYTF
TRBV5-4	TRBJ2-1	.	.	TGTGCCAGCAGCTTGGGCCGGAGCGATGAGCAGTTCTTC	CASSLGRSDEQFF
TRBV30	TRBJ2-1	.	TRBD2	TGTGCCTGGAGTGTTGGGGGGGGCTACAATGAGCAGTTCTTC	CAWSVGGGYNEQFF
TRBV14	TRBJ1-6	.	.	TGTGCCAGCAGCCAGTACTACCCCTCATGGTCACCCCTCCACTTT	CASSQYYPSWSPLHF
TRBV2	TRBJ1-1	.	TRBD1	TGTGCCAGCACCCAAGGACAGGGACGGCCGAACACTGAAGCTTTCTTT	CASTQGQGRPNTEAFF
TRBV19	TRBJ2-3	.	.	TGTGCCAGTAGTATGGGCAGGGCAGATACGCAGTATTTT	CASSMGRADTQYF
TRBV10-3	TRBJ2-3	once	.	TGTGCCATCAGTGAGTCGGGGGGTAGCACAGATACGCAGTATTTT	CAISESGGSTDTQYF
TRBV4-1	TRBJ2-7	.	.	TGCGCCAGCAGCCCGGGGAGCTCCTACGAGCAGTACTTC	CASSPGSSYEQYF
TRBV9	TRBJ1-3	.	TRBD1	TGTGCCAGCAGCGCGTACAGGGGGATCAGTACTGGAAACACCATATATTTT	CASSAYRGISTGNTIYF
TRBV7-9	TRBJ1-1	.	.	TGTGCCAGCAGCTTTGGGGCAGGGGACCCCGAAGCTTTCTTT	CASSFGAGDPEAFF
TRBV6-5	TRBJ1-5	.	.	TGTGCCAGCAGCTTCGATCGGGGGCAGCCCCAGCATTTT	CASSFDRGQPQHF
TRBV5-1	TRBJ2-3	.	.	TGCGCCAGCAGCTTGGCCTCGGGAGATACGCAGTATTTT	CASSLASGDTQYF
TRBV10-1	TRBJ1-1	.	.	TGCGCCAGCAGTGAGTCCGGGACATTAAGTGAAGCTTTCTTT	CASSESGTLSEAFF
TRBV10-1	TRBJ2-1	once	.	TGCGCCAGCCCCGGAGGAAGGATCTCCTACAATGAGCAGTTCTTC	CASPGGRISYNEQFF
TRBV2	TRBJ2-7	.	.	TGTGCCAGCAGGGGGGCGTGGGCAGGGGATTCCTACGAGCAGTACTTC	CASRGAWAGDSYEQYF
TRBV19	TRBJ1-4	.	TRBD1	TGTGCCAGCAGGGACAGAATAGGGGAAAAACTGTTTTTT	CASRDRIGEKLFF
TRBV6-5	TRBJ1-2	once	TRBD1	TGTGCCAGCAGTTACCAGGGACAGGATGGCTACACCTTC	CASSYQGQDGYTF
TRBV28	TRBJ1-2	.	.	TGTGCCAGCAGTTTCTACAGGGACAATGGCTACACCTTC	CASSFYRDNGYTF
TRBV2	TRBJ1-4	.	.	TGTGCCAGCAAGGTGGGACATCCCAATGAAAAACTGTTTTTT	CASKVGHPNEKLFF
TRBV5-4	TRBJ2-1	.	TRBD2	TGTGGGGCTAGCGGGGGAAATGAGCAGTTCTTC	CGASGGNEQFF
TRBV5-1	TRBJ1-4	once	.	TGCGCCAGCAGCCCTCGGGGTGCAACTAATGAAAAACTGTTTTTT	CASSPRGATNEKLFF
TRBV3-1/TRBV3-2	TRBJ1-2	many	.	TGTGCCAGCAGCCGGCAATCCTATGGCTACACCTTC	CASSRQSYGYTF
TRBV28	TRBJ1-2	.	TRBD1	TGTGCCAGTCTAGCCGACAGGGTCCGCGGCTACACCTTC	CASLADRVRGYTF
TRBV4-1	TRBJ2-2	.	.	TGCGCCAGCAGCTATCCACCGGGAGCGGGCACCGGGGAGCTGTTTTTT	CASSYPPGAGTGELFF
TRBV6-5	TRBJ1-5	once	TRBD1	TGTGCCAGCAGATTAGACAGGGGGCATCAGCCCCAGCATTTT	CASRLDRGHQPQHF
TRBV4-1	TRBJ1-1	.	TRBD1	TGCGCCAGCAGCGATCAAGCTCTGGGACAGGCGGACAGAAGGGACACTGAAGCTTTCTTT	CASSDQALGQADRRDTEAFF
TRBV5-1	TRBJ1-2	.	TRBD1	TGCGCCAGCACCAAGACAGGGGGCGGCTACACCTTC	CASTKTGGGYTF
TRBV4-3	TRBJ2-3	.	TRBD2	TGCGCCAGCAGCCAAGGACTAGCGAGCACAGATACGCAGTATTTT	CASSQGLASTDTQYF
TRBV6-5	TRBJ1-4	.	TRBD1	TGTGCCAGCAGCCGCCTACAGGGGGGTGAAAAACTGTTTTTT	CASSRLQGGEKLFF
TRBV19	TRBJ1-2	once	.	TGTGCCAGTAAGTCGCGGGGCCGGAACTATGGCTACACCTTC	CASKSRGRNYGYTF
TRBV7-9	TRBJ1-4	.	.	TGTGCCAGCAGCCATCACAGGGCATTTGGTGAAAAACTGTTTTTT	CASSHHRAFGEKLFF